Listed below are T cell receptor beta chains from one sample, sequenced in a study of shared clonotypes between healthy human individuals. This table comes from immunoSEQ multiplex PCR, and its TCRdb copy is limited to in-frame clones, with some not included. This sample has 1,500,000 or so clones, with more than 95% found just once. Source material: naive CD4+ T cells sorted from blood. The receptors derive from a man aged 30 to 45 in good health. Both conserved end residues are part of each CDR3.

CDR3	V	J
CASSLTGPLGYAGELFF	TRBV7-7	TRBJ2-2
CASSFGNSNTGELFF	TRBV7-3	TRBJ2-2
CASSLSSGVSYEQYF	TRBV11-3	TRBJ2-7
CASSGLGNSYEQYF	TRBV28	TRBJ2-7
CASSTRSAGNTIYF	TRBV5-4	TRBJ1-3
CASSEGQGALRTF	TRBV28	TRBJ1-2
CSGLAGSTQYF	TRBV29-1	TRBJ2-5
CASKPGLTDTQYF	TRBV5-1	TRBJ2-3
CASRPSTPANEKLFF	TRBV6-5	TRBJ1-4
CASRSRRHTGELFF	TRBV6-5	TRBJ2-2
CASSEQGRFTGELFF	TRBV7-9	TRBJ2-2
CAISEGGGVETEAFF	TRBV10-3	TRBJ1-1
CASSLALAQLSSGNTIYF	TRBV7-9	TRBJ1-3
CASSLAGRQKEKLFF	TRBV11-2	TRBJ1-4
CASSSAGAPHEQYF	TRBV19	TRBJ2-7
CASSLGLAGVGEQFF	TRBV7-2	TRBJ2-1
CASSIVGGQGSNQPQHF	TRBV19	TRBJ1-5
CASSEGAGGPNYEQYF	TRBV5-1	TRBJ2-7
CASSQGDLETQYF	TRBV4-1	TRBJ2-5
CASSGTPLNTGELFF	TRBV19	TRBJ2-2
CASSLRGYQPQHF	TRBV28	TRBJ1-5
CASSPRNQETQYF	TRBV18	TRBJ2-5
CASSLAPQLAETQYF	TRBV5-1	TRBJ2-5
CASNIGSRGEQFF	TRBV2	TRBJ2-1
CATKREQGKETQYF	TRBV15	TRBJ2-5
CASSYPGTGVGNQPQHF	TRBV28	TRBJ1-5
CASRVDSYEQFF	TRBV2	TRBJ2-1
CASSMTGWGQPQHF	TRBV21-1	TRBJ1-5
CASSFGAAGANVLTF	TRBV28	TRBJ2-6
CASSVVADTQYF	TRBV9	TRBJ2-3
CASSIPRSVEQYF	TRBV19	TRBJ2-7
CASSATGSSYEQYF	TRBV9	TRBJ2-7
CASSLGLARGSDNEQFF	TRBV5-1	TRBJ2-1
CASSPGLAGANEQFF	TRBV7-7	TRBJ2-1
CAISESGRRHNEQFF	TRBV10-3	TRBJ2-1
CAVRDSTNEKLFF	TRBV28	TRBJ1-4
CASTSTGASYEQYF	TRBV6-1	TRBJ2-7
CASSSERKNSGEQYF	TRBV5-5	TRBJ2-7
CASTPIRNRQSYEQYF	TRBV5-4	TRBJ2-7
CASSGGLAATDTQYF	TRBV6-1	TRBJ2-3
CASSVGGSHYEQYF	TRBV9	TRBJ2-7
CASSFGTGTSVYNEQFF	TRBV7-6	TRBJ2-1
CASSFRMRLVDTQYF	TRBV11-2	TRBJ2-3
CASSLGEPGQGYQPQHF	TRBV7-9	TRBJ1-5
CATSRVQGPSGIDEQFF	TRBV15	TRBJ2-1
CASSRKNEQFF	TRBV5-1	TRBJ2-1
CASSLTGGEKLFF	TRBV7-8	TRBJ1-4
CATNGGLGTEAFF	TRBV7-9	TRBJ1-1
CASSSTSGSYEQYF	TRBV5-1	TRBJ2-7
CASSLEGLADYEQYF	TRBV5-5	TRBJ2-7